Given below is one T cell receptor beta chain in context. TCRdb keeps only in-frame clones here, not all; method: immunoSEQ multiplex PCR. The table lists roughly 30,000 clones, over 90% of them singletons. The V end was cut by 7 bases, the J end by 6 bases, with 24 bases between. This CDR3 has 16 amino acids. Germline V CDR1 and CDR2: SGHTA, FQGNSA. The sample belongs to a study of blood T cell repertoires in COVID-19. As for the study in general: Samples came from the United States, Italy and Spain, spanning acute and convalescent COVID-19. In each case, the material was cDNA or gDNA derived from T cells, B-cell-depleted T cells, or PBMCs.

The chain employs TRBV7-2 and TRBJ1-1; D is possibly TRBD1 (6 bases). This receptor was identified in a human donor in a cohort sampled during active COVID-19. Sequencing was carried out using peripheral blood. CDR3: CASNYSPYRVNAEAFF. In nucleotides, the CDR3 is TGTGCCAGCAACTACTCGCCATACAGGGTCAATGCTGAAGCTTTCTTT.